The clone carrying this T cell receptor beta chain was observed a handful of times. The antigen is not known. TCRdb independently ran MiXCR on the reads; one entry per CDR3 protein. The profile covers 250,000 or so distinct CDR3 sequences, with 9% to 15% appearing a single time and under 2% taken by the ten largest. The data are from a study of T cell repertoires in cytomegalovirus infection. Study at large: Public TCR beta signatures were indicative of both CMV infection and a matching HLA type.

CDR1 LGHNA and CDR2 YSLEER come from the germline V gene. V was pared by 0 bases and J by 2 bases, with 11 bases between. The CDR3 has 15 residues. Study-wide results and caveats: HLA-C-restricted CMV clonotypes gave the most frequent clonotype in two of eight donors.

Sequenced sample: PBMCs. V and J are TRBV4-3 and TRBJ2-7, with TRBD2 as a possible D gene (5 bases). The clonotype was recovered from a human donor in good health (CMV status not recorded). Some clones in this sample may be carry-over from other donors' samples. In nucleotides, the CDR3 is TGCGCCAGCAGCCAAGACCGAACAGCGGCCTACGAGCAGTACTTC. Its translation is CASSQDRTAAYEQYF.